The 21 T cell receptor beta chains listed next were all sequenced from one sample in a study of Ad26.COV2.S vaccination and SARS-CoV-2 variants. TCRdb's table, derived via immunoSEQ multiplex PCR, lists solely in-frame clones and lacks some. The table records approximately 150,000 clones, about nine tenths of them present only once. This material consisted of peripheral blood, taken after recovery from COVID-19. These receptors were obtained from a human donor who had recovered from COVID-19.

The J gene is TRBJ2-7, the V gene TRBV7-2, with TRBD1 identical over 7 bases. Germline assignment: CDR1 SGHTA and CDR2 FQGNSA. The CDR3 consists of 12 residues. The J segment lost 7 bases and the V segment lost 4 bases, leaving 4 bases of the junction unmatched. The CDR3 protein is CASSWDRGEQYF. Here the CDR3 DNA reads TGTGCCAGCAGCTGGGACAGAGGGGAGCAGTACTTC. Full variable domain (remainder filled in from reference TRBV7-2 and TRBJ2-7): GAGVSQSPSNKVTEKGKDVELRCDPISGHTALYWYRQSLGQGLEFLIYFQGNSAPDKSGLPSDRFSAERTGGSVSTLTIQRTQQEDSAVYLCASSWDRGEQYFGPGTRLTVT.

The chain is built from TRBV6-2 or TRBV6-3 and TRBJ1-2; D remains ambiguous. Germline values: CDR1 MNHEY, CDR2 SVGEGT. The CDR3 is made up of 15 amino acids. Trimming took off 0 bases at V and 1 base at J, with 9 bases between the two ends. The CDR3 nucleotides are TGTGCCAGCAGTTACTCGCGCAGCCTTAACTATGGCTACACCTTC. It is translated as CASSYSRSLNYGYTF.

The chain links TRBV7-9 to TRBJ2-2; 7 nucleotides agree with TRBD2. With V trimmed by 5 bases and J by 4 bases, 4 bases remained unmatched. Germline CDR1 SEHNR, CDR2 FQNEAQ (reference sequence). The length of the CDR3 is 14 residues. Here the CDR3 reads CASSHGTITGELFF. CDR3 DNA sequence: TGTGCCAGCAGCCACGGGACTATCACCGGGGAGCTGTTTTTT.

This clone was observed once. The chain couples TRBV19 to TRBJ2-6, with 9 nucleotides matching TRBD1. From germline, CDR1 is LNHDA and CDR2 SQIVND (reference sequence). V shed 8 bases and J 1 base; nucleotides not matched to a gene: 9. The CDR3 extends over 17 amino acids. The CDR3 loop is CASRPGTGLSGANVLTF. For the CDR3, the DNA is TGTGCCAGTCGTCCCGGGACAGGGCTTTCTGGGGCCAACGTCCTGACTTTC.

V usage is TRBV7-9 and J usage is TRBJ1-5, with D unresolved. CDR1 SEHNR and CDR2 FQNEAQ come from the germline V gene (reference sequence). V was pared by 4 bases and J by 0 bases, with 7 bases between. The CDR3 totals 14 residues. The CDR3 region is CASSSNGSNQPQHF. In DNA form, the CDR3 reads TGTGCCAGCAGCTCAAACGGTAGCAATCAGCCCCAGCATTTT.

The chain carries TRBV11-2 and TRBJ1-1, with D uncertain. With 3 bases removed from V and 2 bases from J, the gap between germline ends came to 16 bases. In germline, CDR1 is SGHAT, CDR2 FQNNGV. CDR3 size: 16 residues. The CDR3 loop is CASSFRFQDVNTEAFF. CDR3 DNA sequence: TGTGCCAGCAGCTTTCGCTTTCAGGACGTCAACACTGAAGCTTTCTTT.

This sequence joins TRBV27 and TRBJ1-6; TRBD1 matches 10 bases. Germline lookup yields CDR1 MNHEY and CDR2 SMNVEV (reference sequence). The CDR3 has 19 amino acids. V lost 3 bases and J lost 2; bases outside the gene matches: 10. The chain's CDR3 is CASSFTPPTGGTYNSPLHF. The CDR3 DNA follows: TGTGCCAGCAGTTTTACCCCACCGACAGGGGGCACCTATAATTCACCCCTCCACTTT.

The chain carries TRBV7-2 and TRBJ1-1; tentative D call: TRBD1 (5 bases). This CDR3 is 14 amino acids long. Between the trimmed V and J ends, which lost 2 bases and 1 base, there was a span of 8 bases. Germline lookup yields CDR1 SGHTA and CDR2 FQGNSA. The CDR3 spells CASSLYQGNTEAFF. The CDR3 DNA is TGTGCCAGCAGCTTATACCAGGGGAACACTGAAGCTTTCTTT.

The chain employs TRBV18 and TRBJ1-2; TRBD1 aligns across 7 bases. With 3 bases clipped from V and 0 bases from J, the junction kept 4 bases outside the gene matches. Germline values: CDR1 KGHSH, CDR2 LQKENI. CDR3 length equals 15 residues. In DNA, the CDR3 is TGTGCCAGCTCACCCACAGGGGCCGCTAACTATGGCTACACCTTC. Residues: CASSPTGAANYGYTF.

V gene TRBV18 combines with J gene TRBJ2-1, with D tentatively TRBD1 (6 bases). V gave up 5 bases and J gave up 3 bases, with 8 bases separating them. CDR1 is KGHSH, CDR2 LQKENI, per germline. The CDR3 is 13 residues long. The chain's CDR3 is CASSADSYNEQFF. DNA for the CDR3: TGTGCCAGCTCAGCGGACAGCTACAATGAGCAGTTCTTC.

The chain combines TRBV7-9 with TRBJ1-1; D is ambiguous. Germline lookup yields CDR1 SEHNR and CDR2 FQNEAQ (reference sequence). The germline V and J ends were trimmed by 2 bases and 3 bases, with 7 bases remaining between them. CDR3 size: 13 residues. Written as DNA, the CDR3 is TGTGCCAGCAGCTTAACAGCAGACACTGAAGCTTTCTTT. It yields the protein CASSLTADTEAFF.

V usage is TRBV29-1 and J usage is TRBJ1-2, with a possible D match to TRBD1 (5 bases). V was cut by 5 bases and J by 7 bases, with 20 bases left in between. This CDR3 comprises 14 residues. The germline gives CDR1 SQVTM, CDR2 ANQGSEA. CDR3 loop: CSVSTGLIDSGYTF. Here the CDR3 DNA reads TGCAGCGTTAGTACGGGACTAATAGACTCTGGCTACACCTTC.

The rearrangement joins TRBV2 to TRBJ2-7; D not resolved. The germline gives CDR1 SNHLY, CDR2 FYNNEI. This CDR3 contains 15 residues. V lost 3 bases and J 0 bases, leaving 12 bases between the germline ends. CDR3 DNA sequence: TGTGCCAGCAGTGATCTCTCCTCGAGCTCCTACGAGCAGTACTTC. Residues: CASSDLSSSSYEQYF.

This clone occurred once. V usage is TRBV9 and J usage is TRBJ2-6; D is undetermined. Trimming shortened V by 0 bases and J by 0 bases, and 4 bases separated the two germline ends. This CDR3 region has 15 residues. CDR1 is SGDLS, CDR2 YYNGEE, per germline. In DNA, the CDR3 is TGTGCCAGCAGCGTAGGGGGCTCTGGGGCCAACGTCCTGACTTTC. Amino acid sequence: CASSVGGSGANVLTF.

The chain employs TRBV9 and TRBJ2-7, with D tentatively TRBD1 or TRBD2 (5 bases each). Trimming left V 3 bases short and J 3 bases short, with 13 bases between. Germline CDR1 SGDLS, CDR2 YYNGEE. The CDR3 is 14 residues long. The CDR3 region is CASSGRDGNYEQYF. In DNA, the CDR3 is TGTGCCAGCAGCGGACGGGACGGCAACTACGAGCAGTACTTC.

This clone was seen only a few times. The chain is built from TRBV28 and TRBJ1-6, with TRBD1 identical over 10 bases. In germline, CDR1 is MDHEN, CDR2 SYDVKM. V shed 7 bases, J shed 8 bases, and the junction held 5 bases outside the gene matches. There are 14 residues in the CDR3. The chain's CDR3 is CASIEGQGHSPLHF. CDR3 nucleotide sequence: TGTGCCAGCATAGAGGGACAGGGGCATTCACCCCTCCACTTT.

The CDR3 bases are TGTGCCTGGGGAGCCGACAGAGGCAATCAGCCCCAGCATTTT. This encodes CAWGADRGNQPQHF. The chain has TRBV30 and TRBJ1-5; D may be TRBD1 (5 bases). CDR3 length equals 14 residues. The ends were cut back, 5 bases at V and 2 bases at J, with 13 bases in the middle. The V gene's germline CDR1 is GTSNPN and CDR2 SVGIG (reference sequence).

This clone has just a few counts. The rearrangement joins TRBV7-8 to TRBJ1-3; no clear D gene. With 5 bases removed from V and 0 bases from J, the gap between germline ends came to 17 bases. CDR3 length: 17 amino acids. The germline CDR1 and CDR2 sequences are SGHVS and FQNEAQ. CDR3 sequence: CASSLSGRLSSGNTIYF. The CDR3 coding sequence is TGTGCCAGCAGCCTCTCCGGGCGGCTGAGCTCTGGAAACACCATATATTTT. Using reference TRBV7-8 and TRBJ1-3 for the parts outside the CDR3, the full variable domain is GAGVSQSPRYKVAKRGQDVALRCDPISGHVSLFWYQQALGQGPEFLTYFQNEAQLDKSGLPSDRFFAERPEGSVSTLKIQRTQQEDSAVYLCASSLSGRLSSGNTIYFGEGSWLTVV.

This clone was seen just once. The chain uses TRBV15 and TRBJ2-7; the D is unclear. Germline V gene sequence: CDR1 LNHNV, CDR2 YYDKDF (reference sequence). The CDR3 contains 12 residues. V dropped 0 bases and J dropped 3 bases, with 3 bases sitting between them. This CDR3 reads CATSRDYYEQYF. CDR3 in DNA: TGTGCCACCAGCAGAGACTACTACGAGCAGTACTTC. The full variable domain, completed using reference TRBV15 and TRBJ2-7, is DAMVIQNPRYQVTQFGKPVTLSCSQTLNHNVMYWYQQKSSQAPKLLFHYYDKDFNNEADTPDNFQSRRPNTSFCFLDIRSPGLGDTAMYLCATSRDYYEQYFGPGTRLTVT.

The chain combines TRBV5-1 with TRBJ1-1; possibly TRBD1 for D (5 bases). Germline loops: CDR1 SGHRS, CDR2 YFSETQ. Trimming stripped 0 bases from V and 0 bases from J, with 24 bases between. The CDR3 runs to 20 residues. CDR3: CASSLAEGRREKGMNTEAFF. The CDR3 bases are TGCGCCAGCAGCTTGGCTGAGGGGCGACGGGAGAAGGGTATGAACACTGAAGCTTTCTTT.

V gene TRBV4-1 combines with J gene TRBJ2-7; D possibly matches TRBD1 or TRBD2 (5 bases each). This CDR3 has 15 residues. With 4 bases removed from V and 0 bases from J, the gap between germline ends came to 13 bases. In germline, CDR1 is MGHRA, CDR2 YSYEKL. For the CDR3, the DNA is TGCGCCAGCAGCCCGAGGTGGGACGCCTCCTACGAGCAGTACTTC. Translating it yields CASSPRWDASYEQYF.